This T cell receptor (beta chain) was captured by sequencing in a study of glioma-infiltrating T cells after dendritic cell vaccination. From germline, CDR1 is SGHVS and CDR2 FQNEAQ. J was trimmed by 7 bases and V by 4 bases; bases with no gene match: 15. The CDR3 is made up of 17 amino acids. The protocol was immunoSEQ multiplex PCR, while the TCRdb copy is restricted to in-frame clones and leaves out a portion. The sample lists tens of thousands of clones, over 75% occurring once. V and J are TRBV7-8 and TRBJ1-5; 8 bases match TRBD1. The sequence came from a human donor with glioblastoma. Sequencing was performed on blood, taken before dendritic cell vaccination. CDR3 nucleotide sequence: TGTGCCAGCAGCTCGCTAGAGGACAGGGTTAGCGAGCAGCCCCAGCATTTT. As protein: CASSSLEDRVSEQPQHF.